This TCR beta chain came from a study of OX40 agonist ivuxolimab in advanced cancers. Study results and caveats: In general, CD8+ T cells held more expanded clones than CD4+ did, on average.

A remark on this clone: As yet, its antigen is unknown.

Libraries were prepared by immunoSEQ multiplex PCR; TCRdb keeps only in-frame clonotypes and omits some of them. The table records fewer than 120,000 clones, about nine tenths of them present only once. CDR1 is SGHTA and CDR2 is FQGNSA in the germline V gene. CDR3 length equals 13 residues. With 5 bases removed from V and 6 bases from J, the gap between germline ends came to 12 bases. The sample here was CD4+ or CD8+ T cells sorted from blood, taken in a trial of the OX40 agonist ivuxolimab. This clonotype was obtained from an adult with an advanced solid tumor such as melanoma, head and neck, liver or kidney cancer. The chain recombines TRBV7-2 with TRBJ2-3; maybe TRBD2 (5 bases). In DNA form, the CDR3 reads TGTGCCAGCAGCCCTAAAAGCGGCGATACGCAGTATTTT. This encodes CASSPKSGDTQYF. The full variable domain, in which reference TRBV7-2 and TRBJ2-3 provide the parts outside the CDR3, is GAGVSQSPSNKVTEKGKDVELRCDPISGHTALYWYRQSLGQGLEFLIYFQGNSAPDKSGLPSDRFSAERTGGSVSTLTIQRTQQEDSAVYLCASSPKSGDTQYFGPGTRLTVL.